Below are 9 T cell receptor beta chains sequenced from a single sample in a study of cytomegalovirus exposure and HLA in healthy donors. The PCR used 60 Vbeta and 13 Jbeta primers. Some clones are missing from TCRdb's copy, which holds only in-frame ones; the method was immunoSEQ multiplex PCR. The sample carries around 220,000 clones, around 80% recorded once. The material sequenced was PBMCs. The receptors were gathered from a man aged 35 to 55 in good health and CMV-seronegative.

The chain has TRBV5-1 and TRBJ2-3; 12 bases align to TRBD2. From germline, CDR1 is SGHRS and CDR2 YFSETQ. With V trimmed by 4 bases and J by 6 bases, 6 bases remained unmatched. CDR3 size: 15 residues. The CDR3 DNA is TGCGCCAGCAGCCTGCGACTAGCGGGGGCTGATACGCAGTATTTT. Its translation is CASSLRLAGADTQYF.

This rearrangement joins TRBV5-1 to TRBJ2-1; no clear D. The CDR3 totals 15 residues. The V end was cut by 3 bases, the J end by 4 bases, with 14 bases between. From germline, CDR1 is SGHRS and CDR2 YFSETQ. The DNA for the CDR3 is TGCGCCAGCAGCTCTCCAGAATCCCCTTACAATGAGCAGTTCTTC. This codes for CASSSPESPYNEQFF.

This clone appeared a few times. The rearrangement links TRBV10-3 to TRBJ2-2; 8 nucleotides line up with TRBD2. Trimming took 4 bases from V and 7 from J; bases not matched to a gene: 11. Germline CDR1 ENHRY, CDR2 SYGVKD. CDR3 size: 16 residues. The DNA of the CDR3 is TGTGCCATCAGTGGAAAAGCGGGAGTTAGAGACGGGGAGCTGTTTTTT. This encodes CAISGKAGVRDGELFF.

The rearrangement uses TRBV4-1 and TRBJ2-2; 7 bases agree with TRBD1. The CDR3 is made up of 14 amino acids. CDR1 is MGHRA, CDR2 YSYEKL, per germline. V shed 2 bases and J 7 bases; nucleotides not matched to a gene: 4. CDR3 region: CASSQPTGVGELFF. Here the CDR3 DNA reads TGCGCCAGCAGCCAACCAACAGGGGTCGGGGAGCTGTTTTTT.

V usage is TRBV10-1 and J usage is TRBJ2-7; weak D call: TRBD1 (5 bases). The CDR3 spans 13 residues. The V and J ends lost 0 bases and 7 bases respectively, with 10 bases between them. Germline V CDR1 and CDR2: WNHNN, SYGVQD (reference sequence). The CDR3 region is CASSESTVGEQYF. The CDR3 nucleotides read TGCGCCAGCAGTGAGTCGACAGTTGGGGAGCAGTACTTC.

The chain recombines TRBV5-6 with TRBJ2-7, with D possibly being TRBD1 (5 bases). The CDR3 has 12 residues. Trimming stripped 4 bases from V and 3 bases from J, with 8 bases between. Germline V CDR1 and CDR2: SGHDT, YYEEEE. CDR3 coding DNA: TGTGCCAGCAGCGTCCAGGGCTACGAGCAGTACTTC. This translates into CASSVQGYEQYF. The full variable domain, in which reference TRBV5-6 and TRBJ2-7 provide the parts outside the CDR3, is DAGVTQSPTHLIKTRGQQVTLRCSPKSGHDTVSWYQQALGQGPQFIFQYYEEEERQRGNFPDRFSGHQFPNYSSELNVNALLLGDSALYLCASSVQGYEQYFGPGTRLTVT.

V usage is TRBV5-8 and J usage is TRBJ2-3, with D perhaps matching TRBD1 (6 bases). This CDR3 comprises 14 residues. V shed 4 bases and J shed 1 base, with 10 bases lying between them. Germline V gene sequence: CDR1 SGHTS, CDR2 YDEGEE. The CDR3 coding sequence is TGTGCCAGCAGCCTGGCAGGGGGCACAGATACGCAGTATTTT. It codes for CASSLAGGTDTQYF.

This chain links TRBV19 with TRBJ1-2; 10 nucleotides match TRBD1. Per germline, CDR1 LNHDA and CDR2 SQIVND (reference sequence). The CDR3 has 14 residues. The junction had 8 bases not matched to a gene; V was cut back by 5 bases and J by 8 bases. CDR3 sequence (DNA): TGTGCCAGTAGTCAGGGACAGGGGAGAGTCGGCTACACCTTC. Translating it yields CASSQGQGRVGYTF.

V and J are TRBV5-1 and TRBJ2-1, with TRBD1 matching over 8 bases. Germline assignment: CDR1 SGHRS and CDR2 YFSETQ. V shed 0 bases and J 10 bases; nucleotides not matched to a gene: 9. This CDR3 region has 15 residues. The CDR3 spells CASSLETGASWEQFF. The CDR3 DNA sequence: TGCGCCAGCAGCTTGGAGACAGGGGCGTCCTGGGAGCAGTTCTTC.